Below are 9 T cell receptor beta chains sequenced from a single sample in a study of neoadjuvant anti-PD-1 for oral cavity cancer. Data came from immunoSEQ multiplex PCR; TCRdb stores just in-frame clones and leaves some out. The sample includes over 14,000 clones, 55% to 75% seen only once; the top ten take 2.5% to 3%. The sample in question was PBMCs, obtained before nivolumab (anti-PD-1) treatment. The receptors shown here come from a person between 40 and 85 years old with oral cavity squamous cell carcinoma.

The rearrangement uses TRBV28 and TRBJ2-1, with TRBD2 matching over 12 bases. J gave up 2 bases and V 5 bases, and 1 base lay outside the gene matches. This CDR3 comprises 15 residues. The V gene's germline CDR1 is MDHEN and CDR2 SYDVKM. In DNA form, the CDR3 reads TGTGCCAGCAGTCCTAGCGGGAGGGCCTACAATGAGCAGTTCTTC. Its protein product is CASSPSGRAYNEQFF.

V gene TRBV5-1 combines with J gene TRBJ1-2; perhaps TRBD1 as D (5 bases). The germline V gene has CDR1 SGHRS and CDR2 YFSETQ. V was clipped by 4 bases and J by 4 bases, with 14 bases between them. This CDR3 is 14 amino acids long. CDR3 DNA: TGCGCCAGCAGCCACCGACAGAGCCGCTATGGCTACACCTTC. As protein: CASSHRQSRYGYTF.

This clone was counted only a few times. V usage is TRBV5-1 and J usage is TRBJ2-3; TRBD1 aligns across 8 bases. V dropped 1 base and J dropped 0; count of bases not matched to a gene: 1. The CDR3 is 15 amino acids. The germline CDR1 and CDR2 sequences are SGHRS and YFSETQ. As DNA, the CDR3 is TGCGCCAGCAGCTTGACAGGGGGAAGCACAGATACGCAGTATTTT. It yields the protein CASSLTGGSTDTQYF.

V and J are TRBV30 and TRBJ1-6, with D hard to call. The length of the CDR3 is 13 residues. Germline assignment: CDR1 GTSNPN and CDR2 SVGIG (reference sequence). V lost 1 base and J lost 3, with 4 bases in between. The CDR3 protein is CAWSGHYNSPLHF. The DNA for the CDR3 is TGTGCCTGGAGTGGACACTATAATTCACCCCTCCACTTT.

The rearrangement links TRBV6-1 to TRBJ1-3; no reliable D call. CDR3 length: 13 residues. V dropped 5 bases and J dropped 1 base, with 6 bases sitting between them. The germline CDR1 and CDR2 sequences are MNHNS and SASEGT. CDR3: CASSQESGNTIYF. In DNA form, the CDR3 reads TGTGCCAGCAGTCAGGAGTCTGGAAACACCATATATTTT.

V gene TRBV9 combines with J gene TRBJ2-3, with D perhaps matching TRBD1 (6 bases). The CDR3 totals 13 residues. CDR1 and CDR2 from the germline V gene are SGDLS and YYNGEE. Trimming stripped 6 bases from V and 2 bases from J, with 10 bases between. CDR3 bases: TGTGCCAGCAACGGACAGTCCACAGATACGCAGTATTTT. Protein sequence: CASNGQSTDTQYF.

This chain joins TRBV14 and TRBJ2-3; TRBD1 might be the D (7 bases). CDR1 and CDR2 from the germline V gene are SGHDN and FVKESK. V lost 8 bases to trimming and J lost 4 bases, with 10 bases between them. This CDR3 is 12 amino acids long. The CDR3 DNA is TGTGCCAGCGGAGGGGGCTCAGATACGCAGTATTTT. Protein sequence: CASGGGSDTQYF.

There are a few counts of this clone. The chain couples TRBV7-9 to TRBJ1-6, with unresolved D. The germline V gene encodes CDR1 SEHNR and CDR2 FQNEAQ (reference sequence). CDR3 length equals 15 residues. Trimming took 1 base from V and 4 from J, leaving 8 bases between them. The CDR3 nucleotides are TGTGCCAGCAGCTTAGTTTCGGGGTATAATTCACCCCTCCACTTT. This encodes CASSLVSGYNSPLHF.

The chain joins TRBV11-3 to TRBJ1-6; D is unclear. The ends were cut back, 1 base at V and 7 bases at J, with 5 bases in the middle. The CDR3 is 13 amino acids. Germline CDR1 reads SGHNT; CDR2 reads YENEEA. The CDR3 region has the DNA TGTGCCAGCAGCTTAGTGGGGAATTCACCCCTCCACTTT. Its translation is CASSLVGNSPLHF.